This TCR beta chain was profiled in a study of CD8 T cells in ankylosing spondylitis. Study-level points and caveats: Seemingly characteristic of ankylosing spondylitis blood was a TCR beta motif consisting of several highly homologous variants. Reactive arthritis synovial fluid and blood previously showed some of these motif variants. The study looked at matched synovial fluid samples from ankylosing spondylitis patients. Disease-linked clones were reported to be significantly enriched there. In peripheral blood, disease-linked CD8+ clones occurred at relatively low frequencies.

Construction of TCR beta libraries was performed using quantitative 5'-RACE with molecular barcodes. TCRdb fed the 5' RACE reads into MiXCR, producing one record per CDR3 protein. Found here are about 220,000 distinct CDR3 sequences, about 7.3% of them singletons; the top ten hold 11% to 15%. Germline V lookup: CDR1 SGDLS, CDR2 YYNGEE. The CDR3 consists of 15 residues. Trimming left V 0 bases short and J 3 bases short, with 13 bases between. Ten or more counts support this clonotype. Its antigen is still unknown. The receptor's source is a male donor with ankylosing spondylitis. This chain links TRBV9 with TRBJ2-7; D remains unclear. Sequencing was done on a sample of blood, either unsorted or a sorted T cell fraction (not recorded which). CDR3 residues: CASSVAYETYYEQYF. CDR3 coding DNA: TGTGCCAGCAGCGTAGCTTATGAAACCTACTACGAGCAGTACTTC.